These 17 T cell receptor beta chains were all obtained from the same sample, sequenced in a study of cytomegalovirus exposure and HLA in healthy donors. PCR amplification relied on 60 Vbeta primers (plus 13 Jbeta primers). Sequencing was performed with immunoSEQ multiplex PCR; in TCRdb, only in-frame clones are kept and a portion is missing. This table holds roughly 100,000 clones, less than 85% found once. The specimen was PBMCs. These receptors originate from a man between 40 and 49 years old in good health and CMV-seropositive.

The rearrangement joins TRBV4-3 to TRBJ1-2; 7 nucleotides line up with TRBD1. Trimming cost V 0 bases and J 7 bases; bases outside gene matches: 8. Germline assignment: CDR1 LGHNA and CDR2 YSLEER. The CDR3 consists of 15 residues. Here the CDR3 DNA reads TGCGCCAGCAGCCAAGAGCGAGGGGGCGCTTTTGGCTACACCTTC. Amino acid sequence: CASSQERGGAFGYTF.

This chain joins TRBV2 and TRBJ1-5, with D tentatively TRBD1 (6 bases). Trimming shortened V by 1 base and J by 6 bases, and 10 bases separated the two germline ends. The CDR3 totals 14 residues. CDR1 and CDR2 from the germline V gene are SNHLY and FYNNEI. Written as DNA, the CDR3 is TGTGCCAGCAGTGAAGGGAGGGGGGGTCAGCCCCAGCATTTT. Encoded protein: CASSEGRGGQPQHF.

The chain recombines TRBV9 with TRBJ2-7, with a possible D match to TRBD2 (6 bases). V was trimmed by 2 bases and J by 7 bases, leaving 16 bases between them. The CDR3 consists of 14 residues. Germline V gives CDR1 SGDLS, CDR2 YYNGEE. For the CDR3, the DNA is TGTGCCAGCAGCGTTTCCGCCGGGGGAGAGGAGCAGTACTTC. Translated: CASSVSAGGEEQYF.

The chain carries TRBV10-3 and TRBJ1-5; the match to TRBD1 covers 9 bases. The CDR3 is 15 amino acids. V dropped 6 bases and J dropped 4; count of bases not matched to a gene: 7. Germline V gene sequence: CDR1 ENHRY, CDR2 SYGVKD. The CDR3 protein is CAIRDGTGSNQPQHF. The CDR3 nucleotides read TGTGCCATCAGGGACGGGACAGGGTCAAATCAGCCCCAGCATTTT.

This sequence joins TRBV28 and TRBJ2-3, with 9 bases aligning to TRBD2. V was pared by 0 bases and J by 4 bases, with 5 bases of the junction left unmatched. CDR3 length: 16 residues. The germline CDR1 and CDR2 sequences are MDHEN and SYDVKM. CDR3 region: CASSLWRGGRADTQYF. CDR3 DNA sequence: TGTGCCAGCAGTTTATGGCGGGGGGGGAGGGCAGATACGCAGTATTTT.

This clone was seen only once. The CDR3 region has the DNA TGTGCCAGCAGCGGAACAGGGGGCTACGAGCAGTACTTC. Encoded protein: CASSGTGGYEQYF. This chain uses TRBV7-3 with TRBJ2-7, with 8 nucleotides matching TRBD1. With 5 bases clipped from V and 3 bases from J, the junction kept 3 bases outside the gene matches. This CDR3 is built from 13 residues. The germline V gene has CDR1 SGHTA and CDR2 FQGTGA.

The V call is TRBV7-2, the J call TRBJ1-1, with 8 positions matching TRBD1. Germline V CDR1 and CDR2: SGHTA, FQGNSA. V lost 6 bases, J lost 1 base, and 4 bases stayed unmatched. The length of the CDR3 is 14 residues. CDR3 DNA sequence: TGTGCCAGCAGTATGGGACAGGCGAACACTGAAGCTTTCTTT. Translation: CASSMGQANTEAFF.

This clone was seen just once. The chain carries TRBV14 and TRBJ2-1, with D possibly being TRBD2 (8 bases). Germline V lookup: CDR1 SGHDN, CDR2 FVKESK. The V gene lost 0 bases and the J gene lost 3 bases, with 12 bases spanning the gap. The CDR3 is 16 residues long. The CDR3 DNA follows: TGTGCCAGCAGCCAAGATAGCGGGACAGTCTACAATGAGCAGTTCTTC. The encoded protein is CASSQDSGTVYNEQFF.

The chain joins TRBV9 to TRBJ2-1; 11 nucleotides match TRBD2. V lost 0 bases to trimming and J lost 4 bases; unmatched junction nucleotides: 3. Looked up from germline, CDR1 is SGDLS and CDR2 is YYNGEE. CDR3 size: 16 residues. This CDR3 reads CASSVAGLAVYNEQFF. The CDR3 DNA is TGTGCCAGCAGCGTAGCGGGACTAGCGGTTTACAATGAGCAGTTCTTC.

V and J are TRBV29-1 and TRBJ2-7, with a possible D match to TRBD1 (5 bases). This CDR3 spans 12 amino acids. V lost 6 bases and J 0 bases, leaving 9 bases between the germline ends. In germline, CDR1 is SQVTM, CDR2 ANQGSEA. CDR3 protein: CSVRRASYEQYF. CDR3 nucleotides: TGCAGCGTCCGCAGGGCCTCCTACGAGCAGTACTTC.

This clone showed up just a few times. V is TRBV7-9 and J is TRBJ2-1; TRBD2 matches 15 bases. The CDR3 contains 17 residues. Per germline, CDR1 SEHNR and CDR2 FQNEAQ (reference sequence). V trimming: 5 bases; J trimming: 3 bases; junction bases outside the gene matches: 5. CDR3 region: CASSPGTSGRIYNEQFF. The CDR3, as DNA: TGTGCCAGCAGCCCCGGGACTAGCGGGAGGATCTACAATGAGCAGTTCTTC. Together with reference TRBV7-9 and TRBJ2-1, the CDR3 gives the full variable domain: DTGVSQNPRHKITKRGQNVTFRCDPISEHNRLYWYRQTLGQGPEFLTYFQNEAQLEKSRLLSDRFSAERPKGSFSTLEIQRTEQGDSAMYLCASSPGTSGRIYNEQFFGPGTRLTVL.

The CDR3 nucleotides are TGCAGCGTTGACTCTAGCCCCGGAGAGACCCAGTACTTC. It encodes CSVDSSPGETQYF. The chain has TRBV29-1 and TRBJ2-5; a possible D gene is TRBD2 (5 bases). The CDR3 contains 13 residues. Germline V lookup: CDR1 SQVTM, CDR2 ANQGSEA. The ends were cut back, 3 bases at V and 4 bases at J, with 12 bases in the middle. Full variable domain (remainder filled in from reference TRBV29-1 and TRBJ2-5): SAVISQKPSRDICQRGTSLTIQCQVDSQVTMMFWYRQQPGQSLTLIATANQGSEATYESGFVIDKFPISRPNLTFSTLTVSNMSPEDSSIYLCSVDSSPGETQYFGPGTRLLVL.

This chain uses TRBV5-5 with TRBJ2-1, with 14 bases aligning to TRBD2. Germline CDR1 is SGHKS and CDR2 is YYEKEE (reference sequence). Losses at the gene ends were 4 bases for V and 0 bases for J; bases not matched to a gene: 12. The CDR3 is made up of 20 amino acids. The DNA for the CDR3 is TGTGCCAGCAGCCCACGACTAGCGGGAGGGATCCTGAGCTCCTACAATGAGCAGTTCTTC. Translated, it gives CASSPRLAGGILSSYNEQFF.

The rearrangement joins TRBV5-6 to TRBJ1-4; the match to TRBD1 covers 7 bases. CDR1 SGHDT and CDR2 YYEEEE come from the germline V gene. The CDR3 is 14 residues long. V lost 0 bases to trimming and J lost 7 bases; unmatched junction nucleotides: 3. The CDR3 DNA follows: TGTGCCAGCAGCTTGGGGAGACAGGGTGAAAAACTGTTTTTT. Translated, it gives CASSLGRQGEKLFF.

The V gene is TRBV14, the J gene TRBJ1-1; 11 nucleotides line up with TRBD1. Germline loops: CDR1 SGHDN, CDR2 FVKESK. CDR3 length: 13 amino acids. Trimming took 6 bases from V and 5 from J; bases not matched to a gene: 2. DNA for the CDR3: TGTGCCAGCAGTCGGGACAGGGGGACTGAAGCTTTCTTT. This codes for CASSRDRGTEAFF.

This chain connects TRBV10-1 to TRBJ1-4; 7 nucleotides align to TRBD1. The CDR3 runs to 17 residues. J gave up 0 bases and V 11 bases, and 15 bases lay outside the gene matches. The V gene's germline CDR1 is WNHNN and CDR2 SYGVQD (reference sequence). The CDR3 sequence is CAPRGVQDGPTNEKLFF. The DNA for the CDR3 is TGCGCCCCCAGGGGGGTACAAGATGGTCCAACTAATGAAAAACTGTTTTTT.

The genes are TRBV6-5 and TRBJ2-7, with D tentatively TRBD2 (6 bases). Germline CDR1 reads MNHEY; CDR2 reads SVGAGI. V lost 5 bases, J lost 6 bases, and 17 bases lay in between. The CDR3 loop spans 14 amino acids. The CDR3 here is CASSPLRAGSEQYF. The CDR3 bases are TGTGCCAGCAGTCCACTTCGGGCGGGGAGCGAGCAGTACTTC.